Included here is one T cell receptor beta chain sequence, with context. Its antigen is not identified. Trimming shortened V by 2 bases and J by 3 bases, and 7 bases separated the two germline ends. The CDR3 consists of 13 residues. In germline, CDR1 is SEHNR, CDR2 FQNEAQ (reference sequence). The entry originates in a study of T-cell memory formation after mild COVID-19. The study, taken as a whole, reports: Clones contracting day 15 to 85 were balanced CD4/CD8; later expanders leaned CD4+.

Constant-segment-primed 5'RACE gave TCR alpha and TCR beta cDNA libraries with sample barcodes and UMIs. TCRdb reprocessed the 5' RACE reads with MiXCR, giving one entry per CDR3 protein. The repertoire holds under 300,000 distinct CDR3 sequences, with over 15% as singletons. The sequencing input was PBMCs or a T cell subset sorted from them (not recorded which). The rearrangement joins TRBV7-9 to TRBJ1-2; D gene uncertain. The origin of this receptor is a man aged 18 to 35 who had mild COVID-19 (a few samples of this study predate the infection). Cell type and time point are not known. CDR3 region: CASSLTTDYGYTF. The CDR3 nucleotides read TGTGCCAGCAGCTTAACGACGGACTATGGCTACACCTTC.